This T cell receptor (beta chain) emerged from a study of Ad26.COV2.S vaccination and SARS-CoV-2 variants. Study overall: The Ad26.COV2.S arm of the COV1001 trial was where the donor was placed.

The repertoire was sequenced with immunoSEQ multiplex PCR; TCRdb's copy has only in-frame clones and lacks some. The sample gives roughly 700,000 clones, more than 80% of which show up once; approximately 1.5% is in the top ten. The treatment here: roughly 20 received Ad26.COV2.S at low or high dose, single or two shots; 5 received placebo; per-sample allocation not given. Sampling occurred on day 63 after the first vaccine or placebo injection. Cohort 1b enrolled adults aged 18-55 years in Boston. An Ad26 vector expressing Wuhan-strain SARS-CoV-2 spike constituted the vaccine. Turning to this clone: Its antigen is unidentified.

Study conclusions and caveats: Participants in the vaccine arm had higher spike-specific TCR breadth; placebo recipients had lower.

Losses at the gene ends were 6 bases for V and 8 bases for J; bases not matched to a gene: 9. There are 15 residues in the CDR3. Germline CDR1 MGHRA, CDR2 YSYEKL. Sequencing used peripheral blood, obtained in a trial of Ad26.COV2.S vaccine versus placebo. The genes are TRBV4-1 and TRBJ2-2; the match to TRBD2 covers 10 bases. This sequence originates from a person between 18 and 65 years old who received the Ad26.COV2.S COVID-19 vaccine or a placebo. The chain's CDR3 is CASSSSGGAVGELFF. For the CDR3, the DNA is TGCGCCAGCAGTTCGAGCGGGGGGGCTGTAGGGGAGCTGTTTTTT.